Listed below are T cell receptor beta chains from one sample, sequenced in a study of PD-L1 blockade in urothelial cancer. Assay: immunoSEQ multiplex PCR; the TCRdb copy retains only in-frame clones and omits some. The table lists about 95,000 clones, around 87% of them singletons. The sample consisted of PBMCs, taken around atezolizumab (anti-PD-L1) treatment. The receptors were sampled from a man aged 55 to 70 with urothelial cancer. The CDR3 runs from the conserved cysteine through the conserved F or W. D genes are given only for firm matches. Only some rows state a clone size, as once, few, many or a class for expanded clones.

v_call: TRBV28
d_call: TRBD1
j_call: TRBJ1-1
clone_size: .
cdr3_nt: TGTGCCAGCAGTTTATTCCTCGGGCCTACAGGGGAAAGGGACACTGAAGCTTTCTTT
cdr3_aa: CASSLFLGPTGERDTEAFF

v_call: TRBV2
d_call: TRBD1
j_call: TRBJ2-7
clone_size: .
cdr3_nt: TGTGCCAGCGGGACAGGGGCCTACGAGCAGTACTTC
cdr3_aa: CASGTGAYEQYF

v_call: TRBV7-2
d_call: TRBD1
j_call: TRBJ2-7
clone_size: .
cdr3_nt: TGTGCCAGCAGCCAAACAGGGGGCCCCTACGAGCAGTACTTC
cdr3_aa: CASSQTGGPYEQYF

v_call: TRBV9
d_call: .
j_call: TRBJ1-5
clone_size: .
cdr3_nt: TGTGCCAGCAGCTCCACGGGGGGAGGCAATCAGCCCCAGCATTTT
cdr3_aa: CASSSTGGGNQPQHF

v_call: TRBV19
d_call: TRBD2
j_call: TRBJ2-1
clone_size: .
cdr3_nt: TGTGCCAGTAGGGAACTAGCGGGAGCATTAGGGGAGCAGTTCTTC
cdr3_aa: CASRELAGALGEQFF

v_call: TRBV6-6
d_call: TRBD1
j_call: TRBJ2-3
clone_size: once
cdr3_nt: TGTGCCAGCAATTGGGACAGGGCTACAGATACGCAGTATTTT
cdr3_aa: CASNWDRATDTQYF

v_call: TRBV4-3
d_call: TRBD2
j_call: TRBJ2-3
clone_size: .
cdr3_nt: TGCGCCAGCAGCCAAGATTTACTTACGGCGGGAGGGGCGGATACGCAGTATTTT
cdr3_aa: CASSQDLLTAGGADTQYF

v_call: TRBV18
d_call: TRBD2
j_call: TRBJ2-3
clone_size: .
cdr3_nt: TGTGCCAGCTCACCAACTAGCGGGGGGATGTTCACAGATACGCAGTATTTT
cdr3_aa: CASSPTSGGMFTDTQYF

v_call: TRBV5-4
d_call: .
j_call: TRBJ2-1
clone_size: .
cdr3_nt: TGTGCCAGCAGCTTGGGCCTAGCGTATGAGCAGTTCTTC
cdr3_aa: CASSLGLAYEQFF

v_call: TRBV7-8
d_call: TRBD2
j_call: TRBJ2-3
clone_size: .
cdr3_nt: TGTGCCAGCAGCTTAGTTGGGACGACTAGCGAACACACAGATACGCAGTATTTT
cdr3_aa: CASSLVGTTSEHTDTQYF

v_call: TRBV28
d_call: TRBD2
j_call: TRBJ2-7
clone_size: .
cdr3_nt: TGTGCCAGCAGTGCTAGCGGCTACGAGCAGTACTTC
cdr3_aa: CASSASGYEQYF

v_call: TRBV11-3
d_call: TRBD2
j_call: TRBJ2-4
clone_size: .
cdr3_nt: TGTGCCAGCAGTACAAGCGGGAGCGGGGACATTCAGTACTTC
cdr3_aa: CASSTSGSGDIQYF

v_call: TRBV7-8
d_call: .
j_call: TRBJ2-3
clone_size: .
cdr3_nt: TGTGCCAGCATCACCCGGCCCTTAGCGAGCACAGATACGCAGTATTTT
cdr3_aa: CASITRPLASTDTQYF

v_call: TRBV5-4
d_call: TRBD2
j_call: TRBJ2-1
clone_size: .
cdr3_nt: TGTGCCAGCAGCTCAACTAGCGGGAGTTACAATGAGCAGTTCTTC
cdr3_aa: CASSSTSGSYNEQFF

v_call: TRBV19
d_call: TRBD2
j_call: TRBJ2-3
clone_size: .
cdr3_nt: TGTGCCAGTAGTATCCGCTTTGCGGGAGATAGCACAGATACGCAGTATTTT
cdr3_aa: CASSIRFAGDSTDTQYF

v_call: TRBV16
d_call: .
j_call: TRBJ1-1
clone_size: few
cdr3_nt: TGTGCCAGCAGCCCCCAGGGCAACACTGAAGCTTTCTTT
cdr3_aa: CASSPQGNTEAFF

v_call: TRBV4-1
d_call: .
j_call: TRBJ1-2
clone_size: .
cdr3_nt: TGCGCCAGCAGCCAGGGTCAGGACTTCTCTAACTATGGCTACACCTTC
cdr3_aa: CASSQGQDFSNYGYTF

v_call: TRBV4-2
d_call: TRBD1
j_call: TRBJ1-4
clone_size: .
cdr3_nt: TGTGCCAGCAGCCAAGATTTGGACAGGGAGGGGTCTAATGAAAAACTGTTTTTT
cdr3_aa: CASSQDLDREGSNEKLFF

v_call: TRBV7-2
d_call: TRBD1
j_call: TRBJ1-2
clone_size: .
cdr3_nt: TGTGCCAGCAGCTCCAGGGGGAATAACTATGGCTACACCTTC
cdr3_aa: CASSSRGNNYGYTF

v_call: TRBV5-6
d_call: .
j_call: TRBJ1-5
clone_size: .
cdr3_nt: TGTGCCAGCAGCTTGGGCGCCCTTCAGCCCCAGCATTTT
cdr3_aa: CASSLGALQPQHF

v_call: TRBV10-3
d_call: .
j_call: TRBJ1-1
clone_size: .
cdr3_nt: TGTGCCATGGGGGCCATGACGGACACTGAAGCTTTCTTT
cdr3_aa: CAMGAMTDTEAFF

v_call: TRBV23-1
d_call: .
j_call: TRBJ2-7
clone_size: .
cdr3_nt: TGCGCCAGCATGCGGGCCGCCGAGCAGTACTTC
cdr3_aa: CASMRAAEQYF

v_call: TRBV5-1
d_call: TRBD2
j_call: TRBJ2-3
clone_size: .
cdr3_nt: TGCGCCAGCAGCTTGTGGGGCCCGAACCAGGGACTAGCGGGAAGCACAGATACGCAGTATTTT
cdr3_aa: CASSLWGPNQGLAGSTDTQYF

v_call: TRBV2
d_call: .
j_call: TRBJ2-7
clone_size: .
cdr3_nt: TGTGCCAGCAGTTCGGACTCCGCCTTTGGCGAGCAGTACTTC
cdr3_aa: CASSSDSAFGEQYF

v_call: TRBV27
d_call: TRBD1
j_call: TRBJ2-7
clone_size: .
cdr3_nt: TGTGCCAGCAGCGGAAGAGGGGGCAGCTACGAGCAGTACTTC
cdr3_aa: CASSGRGGSYEQYF

v_call: TRBV5-6
d_call: .
j_call: TRBJ2-2
clone_size: .
cdr3_nt: TGTGCCAGCAGCTTGGTGAGGACAGCGAACACCGGGGAGCTGTTTTTT
cdr3_aa: CASSLVRTANTGELFF

v_call: TRBV20-1
d_call: .
j_call: TRBJ2-3
clone_size: .
cdr3_nt: TGCAGTGCCAAAACAGATACGCAGTATTTT
cdr3_aa: CSAKTDTQYF

v_call: TRBV4-3
d_call: .
j_call: TRBJ1-1
clone_size: .
cdr3_nt: TGCGCCAGCAGCGGAAGGACGGAGGAGAACACTGAAGCTTTCTTT
cdr3_aa: CASSGRTEENTEAFF

v_call: TRBV7-8
d_call: TRBD2
j_call: TRBJ2-1
clone_size: .
cdr3_nt: TGTGCCAGCACCATAGCTCGGGAGGGGATTGAGCAGTTCTTC
cdr3_aa: CASTIAREGIEQFF